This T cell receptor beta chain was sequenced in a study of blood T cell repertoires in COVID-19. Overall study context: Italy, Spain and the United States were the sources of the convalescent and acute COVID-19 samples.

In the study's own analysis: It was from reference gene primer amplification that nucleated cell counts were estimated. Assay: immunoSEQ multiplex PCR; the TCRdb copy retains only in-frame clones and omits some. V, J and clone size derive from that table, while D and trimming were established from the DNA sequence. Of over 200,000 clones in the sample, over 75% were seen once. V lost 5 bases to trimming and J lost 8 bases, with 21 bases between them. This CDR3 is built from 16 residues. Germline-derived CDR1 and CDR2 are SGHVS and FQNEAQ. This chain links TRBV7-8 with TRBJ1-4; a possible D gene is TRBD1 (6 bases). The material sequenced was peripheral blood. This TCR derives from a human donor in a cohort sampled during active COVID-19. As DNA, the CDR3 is TGTGCCAGCAGCCCTATACCGTTGGGGGCAAGAGAAAAACTGTTTTTT. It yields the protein CASSPIPLGAREKLFF. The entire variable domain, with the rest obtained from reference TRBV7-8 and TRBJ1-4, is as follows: GAGVSQSPRYKVAKRGQDVALRCDPISGHVSLFWYQQALGQGPEFLTYFQNEAQLDKSGLPSDRFFAERPEGSVSTLKIQRTQQEDSAVYLCASSPIPLGAREKLFFGSGTQLSVL.